This paragraph covers one T cell receptor (beta chain) sequence. What it binds is not known. One entry per CDR3 protein results from TCRdb running MiXCR on the 5' RACE reads. The sample carries around 340,000 distinct CDR3 sequences, under 25% recorded once. This sample stems from a study of T-cell memory formation after mild COVID-19. About the research overall: TCR clusters were mostly donor specific.

Points from the study as a whole: Pre-infection memory already had some responding clones, implying cross-reactive memory joined. Nothing confirmed that second-wave clones peaking on day 37 were specific for SARS-CoV-2.

V was trimmed by 6 bases and J by 3 bases, leaving 11 bases between them. CDR3 length equals 13 residues. Germline V gene data show CDR1 as MNHNS and CDR2 as SASEGT. Sequenced input: PBMCs or a T cell subset sorted from them (not recorded which). The receptor comes from an adult woman who had mild COVID-19 (a few samples of this study predate the infection). Cell type and time point are not known. This chain connects TRBV6-1 to TRBJ2-5, with a weak D call TRBD2 (5 bases). The CDR3 spells CASRIGKKETQYF. The DNA for the CDR3 is TGTGCCAGCAGGATCGGGAAAAAAGAGACCCAGTACTTC.